These 22 T cell receptor beta chains were all obtained from the same sample, sequenced in a study of blood T cell repertoires in COVID-19. Produced via immunoSEQ multiplex PCR; TCRdb's table is partial and in-frame only. The sample holds 90,000 to 130,000 clones, around 84% seen once. Material: peripheral blood. The receptors originated from a man aged 40-50 years with acute or convalescent COVID-19.

This clone has a handful of counts. The chain joins TRBV2 to TRBJ2-7, with D tentatively TRBD2 (5 bases). The CDR3 totals 12 residues. V shed 8 bases and J shed 0 bases, with 8 bases lying between them. The germline V gene encodes CDR1 SNHLY and CDR2 FYNNEI. The CDR3 sequence is CASGSGSYEQYF. As DNA, the CDR3 is TGTGCCAGCGGGAGCGGCTCCTACGAGCAGTACTTC.

This clone was found a few times. This chain joins TRBV2 and TRBJ2-3, with D maybe TRBD1 (6 bases). The CDR3 runs to 14 residues. From germline, CDR1 is SNHLY and CDR2 FYNNEI. With 5 bases removed from V and 4 bases from J, the gap between germline ends came to 13 bases. In nucleotides, the CDR3 is TGTGCCAGCAGTACCCAGGGGAGTCCAGATACGCAGTATTTT. This codes for CASSTQGSPDTQYF.

This chain links TRBV11-1 with TRBJ2-1, with 7 bases lining up with TRBD1. The CDR3 totals 12 residues. V dropped 4 bases and J dropped 12; count of bases not matched to a gene: 6. Germline assignment: CDR1 SGHAT and CDR2 FQDESV (reference sequence). The CDR3 is CASSSDRDRQFF. The CDR3 nucleotides are TGTGCCAGCAGCTCCGACAGGGACCGGCAGTTCTTC.

The CDR3 sequence is CASSIRTGPYSNQPQHF. DNA for the CDR3: TGTGCCAGTAGTATTCGGACAGGGCCCTATAGCAATCAGCCCCAGCATTTT. The V and J genes are TRBV19 and TRBJ1-5; 8 bases match TRBD1. Germline V lookup: CDR1 LNHDA, CDR2 SQIVND (reference sequence). The CDR3 sequence is 17 residues long. Trimming removed 3 bases from V and 0 bases from J; junction bases left unmatched: 7.

This clone has more than one count but fewer than ten. The V gene is TRBV2, the J gene TRBJ2-3; 7 bases fit TRBD1. CDR1 and CDR2 (germline): SNHLY, FYNNEI. V trimming: 8 bases; J trimming: 5 bases; junction bases outside the gene matches: 7. The CDR3 has 13 residues. CDR3 coding DNA: TGTGCCAGCCGACAGGGAGTCGGAGATACGCAGTATTTT. Translated, it gives CASRQGVGDTQYF.

V is TRBV7-9 and J is TRBJ1-2; possible D gene TRBD1, 5 bases. From germline, CDR1 is SEHNR and CDR2 FQNEAQ (reference sequence). The CDR3 has 16 amino acids. V was clipped by 7 bases and J by 0 bases, with 18 bases between them. CDR3 bases: TGTGCCAGCAACCCCTCACAGGTCCGGGCTAACTATGGCTACACCTTC. Translating gives CASNPSQVRANYGYTF.

The J gene is TRBJ2-5, the V gene TRBV5-1; D possibly corresponds to TRBD1 (5 bases). The CDR3 runs to 14 residues. V dropped 1 base and J dropped 5 bases, with 12 bases sitting between them. The germline V gene has CDR1 SGHRS and CDR2 YFSETQ. In nucleotides, the CDR3 is TGCGCCAGCAGCTTGTCGGACGCAGGGGAGACCCAGTACTTC. Its translation: CASSLSDAGETQYF. The whole variable domain, remainder taken from reference TRBV5-1 and TRBJ2-5, is KAGVTQTPRYLIKTRGQQVTLSCSPISGHRSVSWYQQTPGQGLQFLFEYFSETQRNKGNFPGRFSGRQFSNSRSEMNVSTLELGDSALYLCASSLSDAGETQYFGPGTRLLVL.

The chain links TRBV5-6 to TRBJ2-3; no firm D call. CDR3 length equals 15 residues. V gave up 0 bases and J gave up 4 bases, with 12 bases separating them. CDR1 and CDR2 from the germline V gene are SGHDT and YYEEEE. This CDR3 is CASSLASEFSDTQYF. CDR3 coding DNA: TGTGCCAGCAGCTTGGCTAGTGAGTTTTCAGATACGCAGTATTTT.

This clone has more than one count but fewer than ten. The rearrangement joins TRBV15 to TRBJ1-2; a possible D gene is TRBD1 (6 bases). The V gene lost 1 base and the J gene lost 2 bases, with 14 bases spanning the gap. CDR3 length equals 16 residues. Germline V gene data show CDR1 as LNHNV and CDR2 as YYDKDF (reference sequence). This CDR3 is CATSRGGTTPNYGYTF. DNA of the CDR3: TGTGCCACCAGCAGAGGGGGGACAACTCCAAACTATGGCTACACCTTC.

The chain combines TRBV5-1 with TRBJ1-2; TRBD1 might be the D (6 bases). CDR1 is SGHRS and CDR2 is YFSETQ in the germline V gene. The CDR3 length is 14 residues. Trimming removed 5 bases at V and 2 bases at J, with 13 bases between. The CDR3 region is CASRRTDLNYGYTF. CDR3 bases: TGCGCCAGCAGGCGGACAGACCTAAACTATGGCTACACCTTC.

The rearrangement uses TRBV4-2 and TRBJ2-5; 9 bases agree with TRBD2. CDR1 is LGHNA and CDR2 is YNFKEQ in the germline V gene. J lost 0 bases, V lost 4 bases, and 6 bases had no gene match. CDR3 size: 16 residues. The chain's CDR3 is CASSPTGTSNQETQYF. Written as DNA, the CDR3 is TGTGCCAGCAGCCCGACCGGGACTAGCAACCAAGAGACCCAGTACTTC.

This clone is a singleton in its sample. The chain recombines TRBV9 with TRBJ1-1; weak D call: TRBD1 (5 bases). V lost 0 bases to trimming and J lost 11 bases, with 14 bases between them. Germline CDR1 SGDLS, CDR2 YYNGEE. The CDR3 runs to 13 residues. CDR3 in DNA: TGTGCCAGCAGCGTAGCTTCAGAGGGGAGGGCTTTCTTT. Translation gives CASSVASEGRAFF. Supplemented by reference TRBV9 and TRBJ1-1, the full variable domain reads DSGVTQTPKHLITATGQRVTLRCSPRSGDLSVYWYQQSLDQGLQFLIQYYNGEERAKGNILERFSAQQFPDLHSELNLSSLELGDSALYFCASSVASEGRAFFGQGTRLTVV.

This clone showed up just once. This chain connects TRBV28 to TRBJ1-6, with D hard to call. This CDR3 region has 14 residues. CDR1 is MDHEN, CDR2 SYDVKM, per germline. V was pared by 7 bases and J by 7 bases, with 14 bases between. The CDR3 sequence is CASTTGFGNSPLHF. As DNA, the CDR3 is TGTGCCAGCACTACGGGGTTCGGGAATTCACCCCTCCACTTT.

The genes are TRBV20-1 and TRBJ2-7, with a tentative D call TRBD2 (6 bases). V lost 3 bases and J 5 bases, leaving 14 bases between the germline ends. The germline V gene has CDR1 DFQATT and CDR2 SNEGSKA (reference sequence). The CDR3 spans 13 residues. The CDR3 sequence is CSASGLAINEQYF. CDR3 nucleotide sequence: TGCAGTGCTAGTGGGCTAGCGATCAACGAGCAGTACTTC.

Written as DNA, the CDR3 is TGTGCCAGCAGAGGACAGGGGGCTAACTATGGCTACACCTTC. Translated, it gives CASRGQGANYGYTF. The V call is TRBV27, the J call TRBJ1-2; 10 bases match TRBD1. Germline CDR1 is MNHEY and CDR2 is SMNVEV (reference sequence). The CDR3 loop spans 14 amino acids. V dropped 6 bases and J dropped 0; count of bases not matched to a gene: 1.

The rearrangement joins TRBV5-5 to TRBJ2-1; perhaps TRBD2 as D (6 bases). Germline-derived CDR1 and CDR2 are SGHKS and YYEKEE (reference sequence). V lost 2 bases, J lost 0 bases, and 12 bases lay in between. The CDR3 contains 16 residues. CDR3 DNA sequence: TGTGCCAGCAGCTTTGGCGCGGGAAGCTCCTACAATGAGCAGTTCTTC. Protein: CASSFGAGSSYNEQFF.

The chain employs TRBV18 and TRBJ1-1; D is ambiguous. V was shortened by 5 bases and J by 4 bases, with 11 bases between the two germline ends. The CDR3 loop spans 13 amino acids. Germline V gene sequence: CDR1 KGHSH, CDR2 LQKENI. In DNA, the CDR3 is TGTGCCAGCTCAAAAATAACCAGCACTGAAGCTTTCTTT. Protein: CASSKITSTEAFF.

The CDR3: CASSQLDMYNSPLHF. The CDR3 DNA sequence: TGTGCCAGCTCTCAATTGGACATGTATAATTCACCCCTCCACTTT. The chain couples TRBV18 to TRBJ1-6, with D maybe TRBD1 (5 bases). Looked up from germline, CDR1 is KGHSH and CDR2 is LQKENI. V was shortened by 6 bases and J by 4 bases, with 13 bases between the two germline ends. This CDR3 region has 15 residues.

The rearrangement uses TRBV7-3 and TRBJ1-1, with TRBD1 matching 10 bases. Germline CDR1 and CDR2: SGHTA and FQGTGA. With V trimmed by 4 bases and J by 4 bases, 6 bases remained unmatched. The CDR3 is 15 residues long. DNA of the CDR3: TGTGCCAGCAGCTCCGACAGGGGGCGGAGCACTGAAGCTTTCTTT. This translates into CASSSDRGRSTEAFF.

The V gene is TRBV29-1, the J gene TRBJ2-7, with TRBD1 matching over 7 bases. CDR3 length equals 13 residues. V shed 5 bases and J 2 bases; nucleotides not matched to a gene: 6. CDR1 is SQVTM, CDR2 ANQGSEA, per germline. Written as DNA, the CDR3 is TGCAGCGTTCTCCCGACAGGGACCTACGAGCAGTACTTC. Its protein product is CSVLPTGTYEQYF.

The chain uses TRBV7-6 and TRBJ2-5, with 8 bases aligning to TRBD1. Germline CDR1 and CDR2: SGHVS and FNYEAQ. The CDR3 runs to 16 residues. V was clipped by 5 bases and J by 0 bases; unmatched bases: 8. The CDR3 DNA reads as TGTGCCAGCAGCCCTCGGACAGGGCCGAACCAAGAGACCCAGTACTTC. This gives the protein CASSPRTGPNQETQYF.

CDR3 sequence (DNA): TGTGCCAGCAGCCTAGGACAGTACTATGGCTACACCTTC. It is translated as CASSLGQYYGYTF. This rearrangement joins TRBV6-5 to TRBJ1-2; D possibly corresponds to TRBD1 (6 bases). Germline-derived CDR1 and CDR2 are MNHEY and SVGAGI. Trimming removed 6 bases at V and 3 bases at J, with 11 bases between. The CDR3 has 13 residues.